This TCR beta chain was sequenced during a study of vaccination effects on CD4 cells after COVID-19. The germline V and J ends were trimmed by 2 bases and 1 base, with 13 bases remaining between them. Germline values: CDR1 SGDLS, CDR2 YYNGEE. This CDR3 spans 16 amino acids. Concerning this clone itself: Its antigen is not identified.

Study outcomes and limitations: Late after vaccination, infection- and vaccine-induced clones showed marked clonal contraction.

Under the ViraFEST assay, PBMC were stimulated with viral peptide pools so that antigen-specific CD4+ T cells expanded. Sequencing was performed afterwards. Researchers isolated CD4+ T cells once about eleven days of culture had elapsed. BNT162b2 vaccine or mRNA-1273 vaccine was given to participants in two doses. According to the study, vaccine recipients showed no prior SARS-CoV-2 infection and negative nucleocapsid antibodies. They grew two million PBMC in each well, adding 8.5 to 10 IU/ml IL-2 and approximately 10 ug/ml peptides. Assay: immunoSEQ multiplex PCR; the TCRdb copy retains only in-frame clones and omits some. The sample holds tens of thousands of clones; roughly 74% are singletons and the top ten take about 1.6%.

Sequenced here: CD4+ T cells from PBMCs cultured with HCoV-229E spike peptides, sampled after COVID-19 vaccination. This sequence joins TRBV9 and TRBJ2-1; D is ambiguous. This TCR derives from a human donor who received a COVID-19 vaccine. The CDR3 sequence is CASSVESASSYNEQFF. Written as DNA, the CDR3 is TGTGCCAGCAGCGTCGAGTCGGCCAGTTCCTACAATGAGCAGTTCTTC.